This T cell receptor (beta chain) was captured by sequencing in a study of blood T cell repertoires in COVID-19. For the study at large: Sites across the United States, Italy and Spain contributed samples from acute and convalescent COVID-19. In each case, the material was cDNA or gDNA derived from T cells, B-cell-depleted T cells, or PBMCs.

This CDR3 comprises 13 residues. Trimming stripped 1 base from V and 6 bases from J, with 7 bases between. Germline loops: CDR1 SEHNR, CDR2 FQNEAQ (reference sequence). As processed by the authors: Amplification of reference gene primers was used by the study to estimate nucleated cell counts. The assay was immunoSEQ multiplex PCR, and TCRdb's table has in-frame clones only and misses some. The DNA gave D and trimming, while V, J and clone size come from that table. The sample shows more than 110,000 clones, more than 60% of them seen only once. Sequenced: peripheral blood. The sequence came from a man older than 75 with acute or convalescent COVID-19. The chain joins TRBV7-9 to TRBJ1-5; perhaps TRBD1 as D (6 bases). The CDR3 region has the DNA TGTGCCAGCAGCTTAGGGACAGCTCAGCCCCAGCATTTT. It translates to CASSLGTAQPQHF.